Below are 2 T cell receptor beta chains sequenced from a single sample in a study of blood T cell repertoires in COVID-19. The table came from immunoSEQ multiplex PCR; TCRdb's copy has only in-frame clones and leaves some out. Here the sample spans around 140,000 clones, less than 90% being singletons. The sequenced material came from peripheral blood. The receptors shown here come from a human donor with COVID-19, enrolled during active disease. The donor label of this sample is uncertain.

This clone was counted a few times. The CDR3 here is CASSLSGDYGYTF. In nucleotides, the CDR3 is TGTGCCAGCAGCTTATCAGGGGACTATGGCTACACCTTC. This chain joins TRBV5-6 and TRBJ1-2, with D perhaps matching TRBD1 (6 bases). Germline V gene lookup returns CDR1 SGHDT and CDR2 YYEEEE. This CDR3 has 13 residues. V was pared by 2 bases and J by 3 bases, with 8 bases between.

This rearrangement joins TRBV27 to TRBJ2-7; a possible D gene is TRBD1 (6 bases). Germline loops: CDR1 MNHEY, CDR2 SMNVEV (reference sequence). Trimming left V 2 bases short and J 2 bases short, with 16 bases between. This CDR3 is built from 16 residues. DNA of the CDR3: TGTGCCAGCAGTTTAGTCCCAGGGGCTGGGACCTACGAGCAGTACTTC. This gives the protein CASSLVPGAGTYEQYF.